Listed here is a single T cell receptor (beta chain). Only in-frame clones appear in the TCRdb table, and some are missing; sequencing was by immunoSEQ multiplex PCR. The table includes 75,000 to 95,000 clones, about 94% detected once. The germline V gene has CDR1 MNHEY and CDR2 SVGAGI. Germline trimming cut 5 bases from V and 0 bases from J; bases unmatched to any gene: 4. The CDR3 spans 14 residues. This sample is part of a study of technical replicates of blood from a few donors. The chain employs TRBV6-5 and TRBJ2-7; 7 bases fit TRBD1. The receptor's source is a human donor in good health. Sequenced sample: T cells isolated from PBMCs. The CDR3 reads CASSPDRSSYEQYF. The CDR3, as DNA: TGTGCCAGCAGTCCGGACAGGAGCTCCTACGAGCAGTACTTC.